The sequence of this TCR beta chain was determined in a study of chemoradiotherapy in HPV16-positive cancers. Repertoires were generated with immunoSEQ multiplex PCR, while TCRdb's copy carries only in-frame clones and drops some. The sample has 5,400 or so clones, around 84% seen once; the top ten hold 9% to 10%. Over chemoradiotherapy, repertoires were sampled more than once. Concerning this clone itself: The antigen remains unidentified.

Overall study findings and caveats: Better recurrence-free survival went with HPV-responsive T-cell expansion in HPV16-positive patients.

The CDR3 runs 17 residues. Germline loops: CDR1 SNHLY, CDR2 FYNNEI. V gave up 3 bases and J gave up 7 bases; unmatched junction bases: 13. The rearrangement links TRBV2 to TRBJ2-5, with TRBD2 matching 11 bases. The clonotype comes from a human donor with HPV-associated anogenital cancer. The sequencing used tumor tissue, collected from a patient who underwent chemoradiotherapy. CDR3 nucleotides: TGTGCCAGCAGTGATAAATCGTTTAGCGGGGGGGCCGTGACCCAGTACTTC. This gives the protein CASSDKSFSGGAVTQYF.